This record looks at one T cell receptor beta chain sequence and its context. Its antigen is as yet unknown. Clones were read by immunoSEQ multiplex PCR, and TCRdb kept only the in-frame ones, dropping some. Of around 1.9 million clones detected, over 85% appear once; the ten largest clones hold approximately 1.6%. Naive CD8 populations comprised CD45RO-negative cells positively selected for CCR7, excluding terminally differentiated effector memory CD45RA+ cells. The sample originates from a study of shared clonotypes between healthy human individuals. Study observations and caveats: Relative to their counterparts shared across all four donors, non-shared clonotypes exhibited diminished generation probabilities. Naive subsets generally exceeded memory subsets in estimated richness. Sharing of clonotypes among donors was expected to vary with sequencing depth. Sampling was confined to blood; repertoires within tissues likely differ.

The CDR3 runs 16 residues. The chain recombines TRBV21-1 with TRBJ2-7; TRBD2 is the table's D call, not checked against the DNA. TRBV21-1 is given as a pseudogene. The source of this sequence is a man between 18 and 35 years old in good health. Some clones in this sample may be carry-over from other donors' samples. Sequenced sample: naive CD8+ T cells from PBMCs. The CDR3 DNA follows: TGTGCCAGCAGCAAATGGAGCGGGGAGCGTCTCTACGAGCAGTACTTC. Its translation: CASSKWSGERLYEQYF.